This is a list of T cell receptor beta chains from one sample in a study of T cells in Graves' hyperthyroidism and ophthalmopathy. TCRdb re-analysed the multiplex PCR reads in MiXCR, keeping a single row per CDR3 protein. Counted here are a few hundred thousand distinct CDR3 sequences, about 15% occurring once; the ten biggest clones make up approximately 32%. Input material: blood. The receptors here all came from a woman aged 25 to 45 with Graves' hyperthyroidism. The CDR3 runs from the conserved cysteine through the conserved F or W. A D gene is named only where the DNA matches it firmly. Rows may omit the clone size; those that give it use once, few, many or a size class.

>TRBD2|TRBJ2-1|NA|TRBV20-1
TGCAGTGCTAGGGCGACTAGCGGGAGGTACTACAATGAGCAGTTCTTC
CSARATSGRYYNEQFF
>NA|TRBJ1-2|NA|TRBV5-1
TGCGCCAGCAGCTTGAGGTTCGGCGCTAACTATGGCTACACCTTC
CASSLRFGANYGYTF
>NA|TRBJ2-5|few|TRBV20-1
TGCAGTGCTAGGGAGGTGCAAGAGACCCAGTACTTC
CSAREVQETQYF
>TRBD2|TRBJ2-7|few|TRBV5-4
TGTGCCAGCAGCCGTGGAGGGACTAGTAACTCCTACGAGCAGTACTTC
CASSRGGTSNSYEQYF
>TRBD1|TRBJ2-7|NA|TRBV30
TGTGCCTGCCTGACAGGGAACTCCTACGAGCAGTACTTC
CACLTGNSYEQYF
>NA|TRBJ2-6|NA|TRBV4-2
TGTGCCAGCAGCCAAGATCAGAGCTCTGGGGCCAACGTCCTGACTTTC
CASSQDQSSGANVLTF
>NA|TRBJ2-2|many|TRBV18
TGTGCCAGCTCACCCGGGACGAATTCTAACACCGGGGAGCTGTTTTTT
CASSPGTNSNTGELFF
>NA|TRBJ1-5|few|TRBV6-1
TGTGCCAGCAGTGACAGCAGGGTCCCACGGGAGCCCCAGCATTTT
CASSDSRVPREPQHF
>NA|TRBJ2-7|many|TRBV27
TGTGCCAGCCATCCCGGGTTAGCGGAGATCGACGAGCAGTACTTC
CASHPGLAEIDEQYF
>TRBD1|TRBJ1-5|once|TRBV5-4
TGTGCCAGCAGCGCCGGGACAGGGAAGAATCAGCCCCAGCATTTT
CASSAGTGKNQPQHF
>NA|TRBJ2-5|few|TRBV29-1
TGCAGCGCCAGACCTAGGATGGGCCAAGAGACCCAGTACTTC
CSARPRMGQETQYF
>NA|TRBJ1-5|many|TRBV5-5
TGTGCCAGCAGCTCCGGGCTTAGAAAAGATCAGCCCCAGCATTTT
CASSSGLRKDQPQHF
>TRBD2|TRBJ2-1|NA|TRBV7-9
TGTGCCAGCAGCTTAGTGCGTAGCGGGATTTACAATGAGCAGTTCTTC
CASSLVRSGIYNEQFF
>NA|TRBJ1-1|many|TRBV5-1
TGCGCCAGCACCCTCGGCGGCGGGGGACTGAACACTGAAGCTTTCTTT
CASTLGGGGLNTEAFF
>NA|TRBJ1-6|many|TRBV30
TGTGCCTGGAGTGTACGGTGGCGGGAACTGGGGTCACCCCTCCACTTT
CAWSVRWRELGSPLHF
>TRBD2|TRBJ2-3|NA|TRBV6-8
TGTGCCAGCAGTTCCGGGGGGGTAGCGGATACGCAGTATTTT
CASSSGGVADTQYF
>TRBD2|TRBJ2-1|many|TRBV5-1
TGCGCCAGCAGCTTGCCAAGACGTCTAGCGGGAAATGAGCAGTTCTTC
CASSLPRRLAGNEQFF
>NA|TRBJ1-1|many|TRBV3-1
TGTGCCAGCAGCCAAGATCGAGGGCACGCAAAAAGGGTGGGCACTGAAGCTTTCTTT
CASSQDRGHAKRVGTEAFF
>TRBD2|TRBJ2-1|many|TRBV5-1
TGCGCCAGCAGCTTAGATCGGGGGGTCATCCACAATGAGCAGTTCTTC
CASSLDRGVIHNEQFF
>NA|TRBJ1-6|few|TRBV3-1
TGTGCCAGCAGCCAGGGAAGACTGAACCATTCACCCCACCACTTT
CASSQGRLNHSPHHF
>NA|TRBJ1-1|many|TRBV28
TGTGCCAGCAGGGGGCTAGGCATGAACACTGAAGCTTTCTTT
CASRGLGMNTEAFF
>TRBD1|TRBJ1-2|NA|TRBV9
TGTGCCAGCAGCGGATTCCAGGGGGCTGGGTATGGCTACACCTTC
CASSGFQGAGYGYTF